Below, 31 T cell receptor beta chains from the same sample are listed, as sequenced in a study of blood T cell repertoires in COVID-19. Clones were sequenced by immunoSEQ multiplex PCR, and TCRdb holds only the in-frame ones, with some missing. Of about 86,000 clones listed, over 80% are singletons. Sequencing was carried out using peripheral blood. The receptors come from an elderly woman with active or convalescent COVID-19.

V gene TRBV6-6 combines with J gene TRBJ2-3, with 8 bases identical to TRBD1. The CDR3 extends over 14 amino acids. V lost 6 bases, J lost 3 bases, and 5 bases stayed unmatched. The V gene's germline CDR1 is MNHNY and CDR2 SVGAGI (reference sequence). DNA of the CDR3: TGTGCCAGCAGCAGGGGGCGCCGGACAGATACGCAGTATTTT. It translates to CASSRGRRTDTQYF.

Comments on this clone: An end of the junction does not agree with germline; a read error may underlie this. The chain combines TRBV7-3 with TRBJ2-7, with a weak D call TRBD1 (6 bases). Germline CDR1 and CDR2: SGHTA and FQGTGA. The CDR3 is 13 amino acids. Here the CDR3 DNA reads TGTGCCAGCAGCTTAACGAGGGGGTACGGGCAGTACTTC. It translates to CASSLTRGYGQYF.

The chain couples TRBV9 to TRBJ2-3; 9 bases are shared with TRBD2. Trimming cost V 3 bases and J 3 bases; bases outside gene matches: 8. The CDR3 contains 16 residues. Germline CDR1 SGDLS, CDR2 YYNGEE. Written as DNA, the CDR3 is TGTGCCAGCAGCGCATTAGCGGGAGTTAGGACAGATACGCAGTATTTT. It yields the protein CASSALAGVRTDTQYF.

This clone turned up a few times. The CDR3 here is CASLPGGLDEQYF. In nucleotides, the CDR3 is TGTGCCAGCCTACCGGGGGGGCTAGACGAGCAGTACTTC. The rearrangement uses TRBV7-9 and TRBJ2-7, with 8 bases fitting TRBD2. After removal of 8 bases from V and 5 bases from J, the junction contained 8 bases not matched to a gene. CDR3 size: 13 residues. Germline values: CDR1 SEHNR, CDR2 FQNEAQ (reference sequence).

The CDR3 here is CATSDTGTSYGYTF. CDR3 in DNA: TGTGCCACCAGTGATACCGGGACATCCTATGGCTACACCTTC. V gene TRBV24-1 combines with J gene TRBJ1-2, with D perhaps TRBD1 (6 bases). Per the germline V gene, CDR1 is KGHDR and CDR2 is SFDVKD. This CDR3 contains 14 residues. Trimming cost V 3 bases and J 4 bases, with 11 bases left between them.

The chain employs TRBV10-3 and TRBJ1-1, with 7 bases lining up with TRBD1. Germline V gene data show CDR1 as ENHRY and CDR2 as SYGVKD. V was pared by 0 bases and J by 3 bases, with 4 bases of the junction left unmatched. The CDR3 contains 15 residues. The CDR3 coding sequence is TGTGCCATCAGTGAGTCTATTGGGACAGACACTGAAGCTTTCTTT. It is translated as CAISESIGTDTEAFF.

J is TRBJ2-5 and V is TRBV7-2; D is unresolved. Trimming took off 0 bases at V and 5 bases at J, with 7 bases between the two ends. The CDR3 is made up of 13 amino acids. Germline CDR1 and CDR2: SGHTA and FQGNSA. This CDR3 reads CASSLASVETQYF. The CDR3, as DNA: TGTGCCAGCAGCTTAGCGTCTGTGGAGACCCAGTACTTC.

The V and J genes are TRBV11-2 and TRBJ2-5; 8 bases are shared with TRBD2. The length of the CDR3 is 15 residues. The germline gives CDR1 SGHAT, CDR2 FQNNGV. V dropped 5 bases and J dropped 6; count of bases not matched to a gene: 11. CDR3 protein: CASSRVAGGEKTQYF. The CDR3, as DNA: TGTGCCAGCAGCCGGGTCGCGGGGGGCGAGAAGACCCAGTACTTC.

The chain combines TRBV28 with TRBJ1-1; no clear D gene. Trimming removed 7 bases at V and 5 bases at J, with 17 bases between. This CDR3 contains 14 residues. From germline, CDR1 is MDHEN and CDR2 SYDVKM. CDR3 residues: CASIRGGMGTEAFF. The CDR3 coding sequence is TGTGCCAGCATCCGGGGAGGGATGGGGACTGAAGCTTTCTTT.

The chain is built from TRBV25-1 and TRBJ2-2; possible D gene TRBD1, 6 bases. CDR1 is MGHDK, CDR2 SYGVNS, per germline. The CDR3 totals 13 residues. V was shortened by 3 bases and J by 5 bases, with 7 bases between the two germline ends. CDR3 bases: TGTGCCAGCAGTGATACAGGGACCGGGGAGCTGTTTTTT. It is translated as CASSDTGTGELFF.

The chain links TRBV6-6 to TRBJ2-1; D is ambiguous. CDR3 size: 14 residues. Trimming removed 4 bases at V and 1 base at J, with 8 bases between. Germline CDR1 is MNHNY and CDR2 is SVGAGI (reference sequence). The CDR3 loop reads CASSLPGSYNEQFF. CDR3 in DNA: TGTGCCAGCAGTTTGCCCGGGTCCTACAATGAGCAGTTCTTC.

In this sample, this clone turned up a few times. V and J are TRBV4-3 and TRBJ2-5; no reliable D call. CDR3 length equals 15 residues. Germline CDR1 LGHNA, CDR2 YSLEER. V dropped 0 bases and J dropped 7 bases, with 15 bases sitting between them. CDR3 DNA: TGCGCCAGCAGCCAAGAAACAGACCGCCTTGGGACCCAGTACTTC. Translated: CASSQETDRLGTQYF.

This clone has a handful of counts. The rearrangement links TRBV20-1 to TRBJ2-7, with D hard to call. The CDR3 is made up of 11 amino acids. With 6 bases removed from V and 3 bases from J, the gap between germline ends came to 9 bases. Germline CDR1 and CDR2: DFQATT and SNEGSKA (reference sequence). CDR3 nucleotide sequence: TGCAGTGCCCTACGGAGCTACGAGCAGTACTTC. Its protein is CSALRSYEQYF.

This clone was picked up a small number of times. The chain carries TRBV7-8 and TRBJ1-2; maybe TRBD1 (5 bases). Trimming pared 4 bases from V and 0 bases from J, leaving 12 bases between. The CDR3 consists of 15 residues. Germline-derived CDR1 and CDR2 are SGHVS and FQNEAQ. The CDR3 nucleotides are TGTGCCAGCAGCTCAGGCCGACAGCCTAACTATGGCTACACCTTC. As protein: CASSSGRQPNYGYTF.

V usage is TRBV25-1 and J usage is TRBJ2-6; D is uncertain. The CDR3 sequence is 12 residues long. The germline V gene has CDR1 MGHDK and CDR2 SYGVNS. The V and J ends lost 11 bases and 1 base respectively, with 6 bases between them. The CDR3 reads CAARSGANVLTF. CDR3 nucleotides: TGTGCCGCGAGATCTGGGGCCAACGTCCTGACTTTC.

The chain joins TRBV11-1 to TRBJ2-4; 9 nucleotides match TRBD1. The germline V gene has CDR1 SGHAT and CDR2 FQDESV (reference sequence). The V gene end was trimmed by 5 bases and the J gene end by 1 base; junction bases not matched to a gene: 3. The CDR3 length is 15 residues. This CDR3 is CASSLGQGAKNIQYF. CDR3 in DNA: TGTGCCAGCAGCCTAGGACAGGGGGCCAAAAACATTCAGTACTTC.

The chain couples TRBV14 to TRBJ2-5; D not certain. The CDR3 covers 13 residues. The V and J ends lost 3 bases and 1 base respectively, with 6 bases between them. The germline V gene encodes CDR1 SGHDN and CDR2 FVKESK. The CDR3 loop reads CASSHWSQETQYF. CDR3 DNA sequence: TGTGCCAGCAGCCATTGGAGCCAAGAGACCCAGTACTTC. The variable domain in full, completed from reference TRBV14 and TRBJ2-5, reads EAGVTQFPSHSVIEKGQTVTLRCDPISGHDNLYWYRRVMGKEIKFLLHFVKESKQDESGMPNNRFLAERTGGTYSTLKVQPAELEDSGVYFCASSHWSQETQYFGPGTRLLVL.

This clone came up once. The chain uses TRBV7-8 and TRBJ1-2; D perhaps matches TRBD1 (6 bases). Trimming cost V 8 bases and J 7 bases, with 14 bases left between them. CDR1 and CDR2 (germline): SGHVS, FQNEAQ. The CDR3 sequence is 12 residues long. The CDR3 sequence is CASGTRAAGYTF. The CDR3 region has the DNA TGTGCCAGCGGGACACGTGCGGCTGGCTACACCTTC.

This sequence joins TRBV28 and TRBJ1-5, with unresolved D. Trimming took off 7 bases at V and 5 bases at J, with 9 bases between the two ends. Germline CDR1 is MDHEN and CDR2 is SYDVKM. This CDR3 region has 12 residues. CDR3 protein: CASTPSDQPQHF. CDR3 in DNA: TGTGCCAGCACCCCTTCAGATCAGCCCCAGCATTTT.

The gene calls are TRBV2 and TRBJ1-2; D possibly corresponds to TRBD1 (6 bases). V lost 6 bases and J 5 bases, leaving 7 bases between the germline ends. This CDR3 is built from 11 residues. Germline V CDR1 and CDR2: SNHLY, FYNNEI. The CDR3 DNA sequence: TGTGCCAGCAGAAGGGGGTATGGCTACACCTTC. It translates to CASRRGYGYTF.

The chain joins TRBV19 to TRBJ1-3; D might be TRBD1 (6 bases). This CDR3 comprises 14 residues. V was clipped by 1 base and J by 3 bases, with 7 bases between them. Germline loops: CDR1 LNHDA, CDR2 SQIVND (reference sequence). The CDR3 DNA reads TGTGCCAGTAGTATAGGACAGGTTGGAAACACCATATATTTT. Translated: CASSIGQVGNTIYF. Full variable domain (missing parts from reference TRBV19 and TRBJ1-3): DGGITQSPKYLFRKEGQNVTLSCEQNLNHDAMYWYRQDPGQGLRLIYYSQIVNDFQKGDIAEGYSVSREKKESFPLTVTSAQKNPTAFYLCASSIGQVGNTIYFGEGSWLTVV.

The chain employs TRBV19 and TRBJ2-2; 13 bases align to TRBD2. Germline lookup yields CDR1 LNHDA and CDR2 SQIVND (reference sequence). After removal of 6 bases from V and 1 base from J, the junction contained 8 bases not matched to a gene. This CDR3 contains 18 residues. The CDR3 is CASSPGLAGNLNTGELFF. CDR3 nucleotide sequence: TGTGCCAGTAGCCCGGGACTAGCGGGAAACTTGAACACCGGGGAGCTGTTTTTT.

This clone appeared a single time. V gene TRBV6-5 combines with J gene TRBJ1-1; 7 positions agree with TRBD1. Germline-derived CDR1 and CDR2 are MNHEY and SVGAGI. V was pared by 2 bases and J by 1 base, with 1 base of the junction left unmatched. CDR3 size: 14 residues. The CDR3 nucleotides are TGTGCCAGCAGTTACCCAGGGGGGAACACTGAAGCTTTCTTT. Amino acid sequence: CASSYPGGNTEAFF.

The chain joins TRBV2 to TRBJ2-1; 7 nucleotides align to TRBD2. The CDR3 is 14 residues long. V was clipped by 6 bases and J by 4 bases; unmatched bases: 6. CDR1 SNHLY and CDR2 FYNNEI come from the germline V gene. The CDR3 region is CASRLSGVYNEQFF. The CDR3 coding sequence is TGTGCCAGCAGATTGAGCGGGGTATACAATGAGCAGTTCTTC. Filled out from reference TRBV2 and TRBJ2-1, the complete variable domain reads EPEVTQTPSHQVTQMGQEVILRCVPISNHLYFYWYRQILGQKVEFLVSFYNNEISEKSEIFDDQFSVERPDGSNFTLKIRSTKLEDSAMYFCASRLSGVYNEQFFGPGTRLTVL.

The chain is built from TRBV4-1 and TRBJ2-3; perhaps TRBD1 as D (6 bases). The V gene's germline CDR1 is MGHRA and CDR2 YSYEKL. Trimming cost V 2 bases and J 2 bases, with 11 bases left between them. The CDR3 runs 15 residues. In DNA form, the CDR3 reads TGCGCCAGCAGCCAATTCGGACAGTCCACAGATACGCAGTATTTT. As protein: CASSQFGQSTDTQYF.

This clone was picked up one time. The chain is built from TRBV19 and TRBJ2-6, with a weak D call TRBD2 (6 bases). The length of the CDR3 is 15 residues. Germline lookup yields CDR1 LNHDA and CDR2 SQIVND (reference sequence). V lost 4 bases to trimming and J lost 4 bases, with 11 bases between them. CDR3 amino acids: CASSTFTSGANVLTF. The CDR3 DNA reads TGTGCCAGTAGTACCTTTACTAGCGGGGCCAACGTCCTGACTTTC.

This clone has a single count. The gene calls are TRBV11-1 and TRBJ2-3; D possibly corresponds to TRBD1 (6 bases). V dropped 2 bases and J dropped 7 bases, with 7 bases sitting between them. This CDR3 has 12 amino acids. Germline CDR1 reads SGHAT; CDR2 reads FQDESV (reference sequence). The DNA of the CDR3 is TGTGCCAGCAGCTTACAGGGGAATACGCAGTATTTT. Translating it yields CASSLQGNTQYF.

This chain connects TRBV28 to TRBJ2-5; D is perhaps TRBD1 (5 bases). Per germline, CDR1 MDHEN and CDR2 SYDVKM. The CDR3 contains 14 residues. V was pared by 6 bases and J by 4 bases, with 15 bases between. In DNA, the CDR3 is TGTGCCAGCAGCACCCGGACACTGTTAGAGACCCAGTACTTC. It translates to CASSTRTLLETQYF.

This chain links TRBV5-6 with TRBJ1-1; D unresolved. CDR3 length equals 13 residues. The germline CDR1 and CDR2 sequences are SGHDT and YYEEEE. The germline V and J ends were trimmed by 2 bases and 6 bases, with 11 bases remaining between them. CDR3: CASSFISSAEAFF. The CDR3 nucleotides read TGTGCCAGCAGCTTCATCAGTTCAGCTGAAGCTTTCTTT.

This chain joins TRBV19 and TRBJ1-5, with unresolved D. The CDR3 covers 12 residues. Germline V gives CDR1 LNHDA, CDR2 SQIVND (reference sequence). Trimming took off 8 bases at V and 1 base at J, with 6 bases between the two ends. CDR3 coding DNA: TGTGCCAGTCGGTGGAGCAATCAGCCCCAGCATTTT. It translates to CASRWSNQPQHF.

The V call is TRBV18, the J call TRBJ1-4, with TRBD1 matching 8 bases. The V gene end was trimmed by 1 base and the J gene end by 8 bases; junction bases not matched to a gene: 12. Germline V gene lookup returns CDR1 KGHSH and CDR2 LQKENI. This CDR3 comprises 17 residues. CDR3 nucleotide sequence: TGTGCCAGCTCACCACGGGCAACAGGGGGAAAAAAGGAAAAACTGTTTTTT. Protein: CASSPRATGGKKEKLFF.